The clone carrying this TCR beta chain appeared once. The entry originates in a study of cytomegalovirus exposure and HLA in healthy donors. The PCR employed 60 Vbeta primers together with 13 Jbeta primers. TCRdb keeps only in-frame clones here, not all; method: immunoSEQ multiplex PCR. The repertoire holds under 150,000 clones, with approximately 84% as singletons. Germline V lookup: CDR1 MNHNS, CDR2 SASEGT. V was pared by 6 bases and J by 2 bases, with 9 bases of the junction left unmatched. CDR3 length: 15 amino acids. V is TRBV6-1 and J is TRBJ1-2, with TRBD1 matching over 7 bases. Input material: PBMCs. This TCR came from a woman between 35 and 50 years old in good health and CMV-seronegative. The CDR3 sequence is CASSPAHRGNYGYTF. CDR3 sequence (DNA): TGTGCCAGCAGCCCCGCCCACAGGGGAAACTATGGCTACACCTTC.